This TCR beta chain was obtained from a study of tumor-infiltrating lymphocytes in primary liver carcinoma. This clonotype was found many times. From about 490 ng of total RNA, TCR beta-specific cDNA was reverse-transcribed using a constant-region primer. Slightly modified ARM-PCR, run as three nested multiplex PCR rounds, produced the TCR beta libraries. For around 10 cycles apiece, the opening two PCR rounds ran with TRBV1-TRBV30 forward primers and a C-beta reverse primer. TCRdb called the multiplex PCR reads again in MiXCR, with one record for every CDR3 protein. There are approximately 120,000 distinct CDR3 sequences in the sample; around 64% occur only once, and more than 7% lies in the top ten. The source material, 20-30 mg of unsorted bulk tissue, was used to co-extract RNA and DNA. Germline V gene data show CDR1 as SQVTM and CDR2 as ANQGSEA. There are 15 residues in the CDR3. The V end was cut by 3 bases, the J end by 5 bases, with 19 bases between.

The chain recombines TRBV29-1 with TRBJ2-5, with D perhaps TRBD2 (6 bases). The material sequenced was liver tumor tissue from sampling region 3. Subset denoted: tumor region T3, left-lateral pole. This TCR came from a woman aged 55-70 years with primary liver carcinoma and hepatitis B virus infection. In nucleotides, the CDR3 is TGCAGCGTTGATTTCGGCGGAGGGCTGGGGGAGACCCAGTACTTC. Encoded protein: CSVDFGGGLGETQYF.